This record covers a single T cell receptor (beta chain). The antigen is not known. This sample is drawn from a study of OX40 agonist ivuxolimab in advanced cancers. Broader study findings: In the 0.1-3.0 mg/kg groups, partial responders showed among the lowest expansion.

Assay: immunoSEQ multiplex PCR; the TCRdb copy retains only in-frame clones and omits some. Among about 69,000 clones listed, 75% to 90% were seen once. Trimming removed 0 bases at V and 7 bases at J, with 11 bases between. The CDR3 runs to 14 residues. The V gene's germline CDR1 is SGHTA and CDR2 FQGNSA. This material consisted of CD4+ or CD8+ T cells sorted from blood, taken in a trial of the OX40 agonist ivuxolimab. The clonotype was recovered from an adult with an advanced solid tumor such as melanoma, head and neck, liver or kidney cancer. This sequence joins TRBV7-2 and TRBJ2-3; no clear D. The CDR3 DNA reads as TGTGCCAGCAGCTTAGCCTTCCTGGGGAATACGCAGTATTTT. It specifies CASSLAFLGNTQYF.